This TCR beta chain was identified in a study of T cells after yellow fever vaccination. Points from the study as a whole: There was a possibility that FACS-sorted repertoires contained abundant clonotypes contaminating from the bulk population. Weaker overall, the secondary response nonetheless peaked faster (day 5 versus 15). Post-booster reappearance was seen for most primary-vaccination clones (about 95% CD4, about 90% CD8). Overall, a small share of clonotypes was seen in both CD4 and CD8 compartments.

TCRdb called the 5' RACE reads again in MiXCR, with one record for every CDR3 protein. The data hold around 50,000 distinct CDR3 sequences, with less than 9% observed a single time. Trimming pared 3 bases from V and 4 bases from J, leaving 9 bases between. This CDR3 contains 13 residues. CDR1 SGHAT and CDR2 FQNNGV come from the germline V gene. This clonotype was found many times. Its specificity is unknown. The sample here was CD8+ T cells sorted from PBMCs, taken around 14 days after the first yellow fever vaccination. The TCR was taken from a man younger than 35 who received the YFV17D yellow fever vaccine. The chain uses TRBV11-2 and TRBJ1-2; D gene uncertain. The DNA for the CDR3 is TGTGCCAGCAGCTTCAGAGTTCCCTATGGCTACACCTTC. Its translation is CASSFRVPYGYTF.